Below, one TCR beta chain is given with its context. What it binds is unknown. The assay was immunoSEQ multiplex PCR, and TCRdb's table has in-frame clones only and misses some. Among 150,000 to 180,000 clones listed, over 85% were seen once. Germline V CDR1 and CDR2: MDHEN, SYDVKM. The CDR3 is 18 residues long. Trimming took 5 bases from V and 1 from J; bases not matched to a gene: 15. These data are taken from a study of T cell responses to AZD1222 COVID-19 vaccine. Study observations and caveats: There were mostly white British donors and more females than males, and clonal diversity was possibly underestimated.

This TCR derives from an adult in good health. This specimen was peripheral blood, taken on day 0 of AZD1222 vaccination. J is TRBJ2-7 and V is TRBV28; 9 bases are shared with TRBD2. CDR3 in DNA: TGTGCCAGCAGTCAGAAGGTTCTAGCGGGACTCAAATCCTACGAGCAGTACTTC. Its protein product is CASSQKVLAGLKSYEQYF.